This T cell receptor beta chain came from a study of blood T cell repertoires in COVID-19 (dated by TCRdb to 2018 to 2020). Turning to the overall study: Samples covering the acute and convalescent phases of COVID-19 were provided by collaborators in the United States, Italy and Spain. The material from the prospective study consisted of cDNA or gDNA derived from T cells, B-cell-depleted T cells, or PBMCs. The dataset comprised deeply sampled blood TCRbeta repertoires from subjects exposed to, actively infected with, or recovered from COVID-19. The repertoires were released in a freely available public database meant as a resource for research on the immune response to SARS-CoV-2. The samples were drawn from the first 160 participants of the ongoing ImmuneRACE study and from about 1,200 subjects provided by 6 global collaborators. Nearly every sample came with metadata listing a de-identified subject ID, COVID-19 status, age in years and sex. HLA class I and class II types, where available, came from metadata supplied by the sample provider rather than from assay-based typing.

As to this clone: Its antigen is currently not known. Qualities for individual bases were not recorded, and no much larger clone is one base off.

Cut back by 3 bases and 3 bases, the V and J ends lie 6 bases apart. The CDR3 starts with the cysteine, ends with the phenylalanine, and has 12 residues. Solely the CDR3 DNA is kept, with 36 bases framed from the first base. Reading the germline V gene gives CDR1 SGDLS and CDR2 YYNGEE. Study-level results and caveats: How much clinical and demographic metadata was included differed by source and by participant, and the metadata was provided uncurated.

TCRbeta CDR3 regions were amplified from genomic DNA by means of the immunoSEQ Assay, a bias-controlled multiplex PCR. Under the source paper's analysis protocol: The number of nucleated cells in each sample was estimated by amplification of reference gene primers within the assay. To quantify the absolute abundance of each unique TCRbeta CDR3 rearrangement, sequence reads were collapsed and filtered. For each sample, productive Simpson clonality was calculated by taking the square root of Simpson's diversity index across productive rearrangements. This is the immuneACCESS table as TCRdb keeps it, with only in-frame sequences that have V and J called. A part of the clones is gone; compared with another copy, unresolved V genes explain less than half, and the rest is unexplained. Clonal size and the V and J genes are those of that table, whereas D and trimming came from the DNA. This sample lists over 150,000 clones; approximately 88% were detected once. The ten largest clones capture 5.5% to 8% of the sample.

In Seattle, one collaborating source enrolled patients while the infection was active and tracked those patients longitudinally over the course of disease. Collaborating institutions collected whole blood in K2EDTA tubes following their own protocols. Collaborator samples were shipped for TCRbeta analysis as frozen whole blood, isolated PBMCs, or DNA extracted from either sample type. The chain uses TRBV9 and TRBJ1-2, with the D segment identity uncertain. The specimen sequenced was peripheral blood. The sequence was collected from a woman aged 40 to 50 with COVID-19, enrolled during active disease. The CDR3 reads as follows: CASSGEYYGYTF. The nucleotides read TGTGCCAGCAGCGGAGAATACTATGGCTACACCTTC.